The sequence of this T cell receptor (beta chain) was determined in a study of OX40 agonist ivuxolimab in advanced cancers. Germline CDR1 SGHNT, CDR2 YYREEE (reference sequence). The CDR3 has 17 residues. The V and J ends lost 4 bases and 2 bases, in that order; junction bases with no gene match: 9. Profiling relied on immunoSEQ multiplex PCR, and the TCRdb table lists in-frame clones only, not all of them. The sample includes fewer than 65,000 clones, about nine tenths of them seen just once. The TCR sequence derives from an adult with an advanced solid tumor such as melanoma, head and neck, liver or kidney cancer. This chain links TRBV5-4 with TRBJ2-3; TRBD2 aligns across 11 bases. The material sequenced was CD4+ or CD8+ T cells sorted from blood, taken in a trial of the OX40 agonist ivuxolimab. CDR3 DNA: TGTGCCAGCAGCCCCGGACTAGCGGGTCTTAACACAGATACGCAGTATTTT. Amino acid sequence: CASSPGLAGLNTDTQYF.